These T cell receptor beta chains were read from a single sample in a study of post-analysis software for immune sequencing data. MiXCR was run by TCRdb on the PCR reads, yielding one entry per CDR3 protein. Found here are approximately 730,000 distinct CDR3 sequences, just over 45% of them singletons; the top ten hold roughly 4.5%. Material: blood. The receptors were gathered from a girl aged 10 to 17 with multiple sclerosis. Both conserved end residues are part of each CDR3. The order of the fields is D gene, clone size, V gene, J gene, CDR3 DNA, CDR3 protein. The D gene is left open where the match is weak. Clone size is stated in some rows and not others, as once, few, many or a class when expanded.

D: NA; size: NA; V: TRBV18; J: TRBJ2-1; DNA: TGTGCCAGCTCCCCGAGAATCGACAGAACGAATGAGCAGTTCTTC; CDR3: CASSPRIDRTNEQFF
D: NA; size: few; V: TRBV15; J: TRBJ2-3; DNA: TGTGCCACCAGCAGAACCTTAAACACAGATACGCAGTATTTT; CDR3: CATSRTLNTDTQYF
D: TRBD2; size: NA; V: TRBV18; J: TRBJ2-1; DNA: TGTGCCAGCTCCCCTCTTTCGGGGGGCTCCTACAATGAGCAGTTCTTC; CDR3: CASSPLSGGSYNEQFF
D: TRBD2; size: NA; V: TRBV20-1; J: TRBJ2-1; DNA: TGCAGTGCTAGTGGACTAGCGGGACCGTTCTTC; CDR3: CSASGLAGPFF
D: NA; size: NA; V: TRBV15; J: TRBJ2-7; DNA: TGTGCCACCAGCAGAGATCCAGGGGCGCAGTCCTACGAGCAGTACTTC; CDR3: CATSRDPGAQSYEQYF
D: TRBD2; size: NA; V: TRBV27; J: TRBJ2-7; DNA: TGTGCCAGCAGTCCAGGGACTAGTCCGGTCGAGCAGTACTTC; CDR3: CASSPGTSPVEQYF
D: TRBD2; size: few; V: TRBV5-4; J: TRBJ2-3; DNA: TGTGCCAGCAGCTTGCCTTCCCAGGGGGCGTTGGGAAGACTAGCGGGATTCACAGATACGCAGTATTTT; CDR3: CASSLPSQGALGRLAGFTDTQYF
D: NA; size: few; V: TRBV5-1; J: TRBJ2-3; DNA: TGCGCCAGCAGCATGGGAACCGAAGGAGACCGACGCACAGATACGCAGTATTTT; CDR3: CASSMGTEGDRRTDTQYF
D: NA; size: NA; V: TRBV20-1; J: TRBJ2-3; DNA: TGCAGTGCTCGAGACGAGTCGCCAGGTAGCACAGATACGCAGTATTTT; CDR3: CSARDESPGSTDTQYF
D: NA; size: few; V: TRBV29-1; J: TRBJ2-5; DNA: TGCAGCGCTGATTGGGCTGGGAGGACCCAGTACTTC; CDR3: CSADWAGRTQYF
D: TRBD2; size: NA; V: TRBV5-1; J: TRBJ2-3; DNA: TGCGCCAGCAGCCTAATGACTAGCGGGAGGTCAGATACGCAGTATTTT; CDR3: CASSLMTSGRSDTQYF
D: TRBD1; size: NA; V: TRBV29-1; J: TRBJ1-5; DNA: TGCAGCCCTGACAGGGAAGTTATGAGCAATCAGCCCCAGCATTTT; CDR3: CSPDREVMSNQPQHF
D: TRBD2; size: few; V: TRBV27; J: TRBJ2-5; DNA: TGTGCCAGCAGTTCCCCAGGGACTAAAGAGACCCAGTACTTC; CDR3: CASSSPGTKETQYF
D: NA; size: NA; V: TRBV30; J: TRBJ2-1; DNA: TGTGCCTGGAAATCCGGGCCCACCAAACCGGATGAGCAGTTCTTC; CDR3: CAWKSGPTKPDEQFF
D: NA; size: few; V: TRBV4-2; J: TRBJ2-4; DNA: TGTGCCAGCAGCCAAGTCACAGTCATCGAGGGGTATGAGCAGTACTTC; CDR3: CASSQVTVIEGYEQYF
D: NA; size: few; V: TRBV12-3/TRBV12-4; J: TRBJ2-7; DNA: TGTGCCAGCAGACTCCGGACGGGGAGCTCCTACGAGCAGTACTTC; CDR3: CASRLRTGSSYEQYF
D: NA; size: NA; V: TRBV6-5; J: TRBJ1-2; DNA: TGTGCCAGCAGTGGACCCTCCTATGGCTACACCTTC; CDR3: CASSGPSYGYTF